This TCR beta chain is from a study of a mutant IDH1 vaccine in newly diagnosed glioma. Study-wide context: Vaccine dosing followed radiotherapy by 4-6 weeks, or accompanied temozolomide cycles. Sex among treated patients split around 60% male, roughly 38% female; mean age was approximately 41 years. Week 47 marked visit V13, whereas week 35 marked visit V12.

This CDR3 has 13 residues. Germline-derived CDR1 and CDR2 are SGHNT and YYREEE (reference sequence). Trimming shortened V by 4 bases and J by 1 base, and 8 bases separated the two germline ends. The assay was immunoSEQ multiplex PCR, and TCRdb's table has in-frame clones only and misses some. Among approximately 25,000 clones, around 76% were seen once, and the ten largest hold 3.5% to 4%. Documented time point: week 47, end of study. The investigators gave 300 ug of mutant IDH1 20-mer peptide in each vaccine dose, together with topical imiquimod. About this clone itself: The antigen remains undetermined.

The starting material was PBMCs, obtained from a glioma patient whose treatment included an IDH1 peptide vaccine. The sequence was collected from a man aged 35 to 55 with glioma. Some clones in this sample may be carry-over from other donors' samples. The chain carries TRBV5-4 and TRBJ1-1, with D maybe TRBD1 (5 bases). The CDR3 reads CASSRQGNTEAFF. The CDR3 bases are TGTGCCAGCAGCCGTCAGGGGAACACTGAAGCTTTCTTT.